The 20 T cell receptor beta chains below come from one sample, sequenced in a study of T cells in localized non-small cell lung cancer. Sequencing used immunoSEQ multiplex PCR; TCRdb keeps in-frame clones, though not all of them. Here the sample spans under 75,000 clones, about nine tenths being singletons. The specimen was peripheral blood, collected before any cancer treatment. These receptors were obtained from a male donor older than 55 with stage III squamous cell lung carcinoma.

This clone was counted only a few times. The genes are TRBV5-1 and TRBJ2-2; D is perhaps TRBD1 (5 bases). The CDR3 runs to 15 residues. Germline lookup yields CDR1 SGHRS and CDR2 YFSETQ. V lost 7 bases and J 0 bases, leaving 13 bases between the germline ends. In nucleotides, the CDR3 is TGCGCCAGCGGCCTCAGGGATCCGAACACCGGGGAGCTGTTTTTT. Protein: CASGLRDPNTGELFF. The whole variable domain, remainder taken from reference TRBV5-1 and TRBJ2-2, is KAGVTQTPRYLIKTRGQQVTLSCSPISGHRSVSWYQQTPGQGLQFLFEYFSETQRNKGNFPGRFSGRQFSNSRSEMNVSTLELGDSALYLCASGLRDPNTGELFFGEGSRLTVL.

This chain uses TRBV7-3 with TRBJ2-5; TRBD2 matches at 14 bases. Trimming removed 5 bases from V and 10 bases from J; junction bases left unmatched: 6. CDR1 and CDR2 (germline): SGHTA, FQGTGA. This CDR3 region has 14 residues. In DNA, the CDR3 is TGTGCCAGCAGCCCGACGACTAGCGGGGGGGACCAGTACTTC. Translated: CASSPTTSGGDQYF.

The V gene is TRBV7-7, the J gene TRBJ2-3; D is undetermined. The CDR3 is made up of 11 amino acids. Germline CDR1 SSHAT, CDR2 FNYEAQ (reference sequence). Trimming shortened V by 6 bases and J by 6 bases, and 7 bases separated the two germline ends. In nucleotides, the CDR3 is TGTGCCAGCAGTTCCGATGATACGCAGTATTTT. Translating it yields CASSSDDTQYF.

This sequence joins TRBV6-1 and TRBJ1-3, with 10 bases aligning to TRBD1. The CDR3 length is 14 residues. V gave up 6 bases and J gave up 9 bases; unmatched junction bases: 8. Germline V gene sequence: CDR1 MNHNS, CDR2 SASEGT. In DNA form, the CDR3 reads TGTGCCAGCAGGGAGACAGGGGGCCTGGGCACCATATATTTT. It codes for CASRETGGLGTIYF.

The genes are TRBV9 and TRBJ1-3, with a possible D match to TRBD1 (5 bases). The CDR3 is made up of 15 amino acids. Trimming took 3 bases from V and 4 from J, leaving 14 bases between them. From germline, CDR1 is SGDLS and CDR2 YYNGEE. The CDR3 nucleotides read TGTGCCAGCAGCGGGGGGAGGGCTTCCGGAAACACCATATATTTT. It specifies CASSGGRASGNTIYF.

The V gene is TRBV25-1, the J gene TRBJ1-4; no reliable D call. CDR3 length equals 15 residues. Trimming stripped 4 bases from V and 6 bases from J, with 15 bases between. Germline V CDR1 and CDR2: MGHDK, SYGVNS. The chain's CDR3 is CASSGYKVEDEKLFF. CDR3 nucleotide sequence: TGTGCCAGCAGTGGGTATAAAGTCGAGGATGAAAAACTGTTTTTT.

This chain links TRBV7-2 with TRBJ1-4; D may be TRBD1 (5 bases). The CDR3 has 16 residues. V lost 4 bases and J 7 bases, leaving 19 bases between the germline ends. Germline CDR1 reads SGHTA; CDR2 reads FQGNSA. Here the CDR3 reads CASSSAPGITSEKLFF. The DNA of the CDR3 is TGTGCCAGCAGCTCTGCACCAGGGATTACGAGTGAAAAACTGTTTTTT.

J is TRBJ1-2 and V is TRBV9; no clear D. This CDR3 has 15 residues. CDR1 is SGDLS, CDR2 YYNGEE, per germline. Deletions cut 3 bases from V and 1 base from J, with 13 bases between. This CDR3 reads CASSETMEDNYGYTF. CDR3 nucleotides: TGTGCCAGCAGCGAAACAATGGAGGATAACTATGGCTACACCTTC.

V gene TRBV10-1 combines with J gene TRBJ1-2, with D perhaps matching TRBD1 (5 bases). The CDR3 is made up of 12 amino acids. Germline V gene data show CDR1 as WNHNN and CDR2 as SYGVQD (reference sequence). Between the trimmed V and J ends, which lost 7 bases and 3 bases, there was a span of 9 bases. The CDR3 region has the DNA TGCGCCAGCACCGGGACTTACTATGGCTACACCTTC. Its translation: CASTGTYYGYTF.

The chain employs TRBV2 and TRBJ2-3, with a weak D call TRBD1 (6 bases). The CDR3 is 13 residues long. Trimming pared 8 bases from V and 1 base from J, leaving 10 bases between. The germline V gene has CDR1 SNHLY and CDR2 FYNNEI. The CDR3: CASRDIGTDTQYF. In nucleotides, the CDR3 is TGTGCCAGCCGGGACATAGGCACAGATACGCAGTATTTT.

The chain links TRBV5-1 to TRBJ1-3; 8 bases align to TRBD1. CDR1 is SGHRS and CDR2 is YFSETQ in the germline V gene. The CDR3 runs 14 residues. V lost 4 bases to trimming and J lost 3 bases; unmatched junction nucleotides: 3. The chain's CDR3 is CASSQGAGGNTIYF. CDR3 DNA sequence: TGCGCCAGCAGCCAGGGGGCTGGTGGAAACACCATATATTTT.

This chain joins TRBV29-1 and TRBJ2-5; 8 bases align to TRBD1. The length of the CDR3 is 12 residues. Germline CDR1 and CDR2: SQVTM and ANQGSEA. The trim removed 4 bases at V and 5 bases at J, leaving 3 bases unmatched. The DNA for the CDR3 is TGCAGCGTTGTTCGACAGGGGGAGACCCAGTACTTC. It specifies CSVVRQGETQYF.

The V and J genes are TRBV5-1 and TRBJ1-6, with 9 nucleotides matching TRBD1. This CDR3 is 16 amino acids long. Germline CDR1 reads SGHRS; CDR2 reads YFSETQ. The V and J ends lost 4 bases and 3 bases, in that order; junction bases with no gene match: 5. The CDR3 nucleotides read TGCGCCAGCAGCACAGGGGGCGCAAACTATAATTCACCCCTCCACTTT. As protein: CASSTGGANYNSPLHF.

CDR3 loop: CASSQVSYNSPLHF. For the CDR3, the DNA is TGTGCCAGCAGCCAAGTCAGTTATAATTCACCCCTCCACTTT. The chain recombines TRBV14 with TRBJ1-6; D gene unclear. The V end was cut by 1 base, the J end by 4 bases, with 5 bases between. This CDR3 spans 14 amino acids. The germline gives CDR1 SGHDN, CDR2 FVKESK. The complete variable domain, with remaining parts taken from reference TRBV14 and TRBJ1-6, reads EAGVTQFPSHSVIEKGQTVTLRCDPISGHDNLYWYRRVMGKEIKFLLHFVKESKQDESGMPNNRFLAERTGGTYSTLKVQPAELEDSGVYFCASSQVSYNSPLHFGNGTRLTVT.

This rearrangement joins TRBV7-2 to TRBJ1-6; D gene ambiguous. The V end was cut by 1 base, the J end by 5 bases, with 9 bases between. Germline V gene lookup returns CDR1 SGHTA and CDR2 FQGNSA. CDR3 length equals 15 residues. The CDR3 sequence: CASSLVGSNNSPLHF. The CDR3 region has the DNA TGTGCCAGCAGCTTAGTAGGGAGCAATAATTCACCCCTCCACTTT. Variable domain in full (rest from reference TRBV7-2 and TRBJ1-6): GAGVSQSPSNKVTEKGKDVELRCDPISGHTALYWYRQSLGQGLEFLIYFQGNSAPDKSGLPSDRFSAERTGGSVSTLTIQRTQQEDSAVYLCASSLVGSNNSPLHFGNGTRLTVT.

This chain links TRBV18 with TRBJ2-5; TRBD1 aligns across 7 bases. Germline CDR1 reads KGHSH; CDR2 reads LQKENI. The trim removed 5 bases at V and 1 base at J, leaving 7 bases unmatched. This CDR3 spans 15 amino acids. In nucleotides, the CDR3 is TGTGCCAGCTCAACTGGGGGACAGACCCAAGAGACCCAGTACTTC. It yields the protein CASSTGGQTQETQYF. Using reference TRBV18 and TRBJ2-5 for the parts outside the CDR3, the full variable domain is NAGVMQNPRHLVRRRGQEARLRCSPMKGHSHVYWYRQLPEEGLKFMVYLQKENIIDESGMPKERFSAEFPKEGPSILRIQQVVRGDSAAYFCASSTGGQTQETQYFGPGTRLLVL.

This chain uses TRBV11-2 with TRBJ2-1; the D gene is possibly TRBD1 (5 bases). Germline CDR1 is SGHAT and CDR2 is FQNNGV. CDR3 length: 14 residues. V gave up 1 base and J gave up 6 bases, with 10 bases separating them. Here the CDR3 DNA reads TGTGCCAGCAGCTTAGCCCGACAGACCAATGAGCAGTTCTTC. Translation: CASSLARQTNEQFF.

Comment on this clone: In the same sample, other DNA sequences code for this CDR3. This chain uses TRBV5-1 with TRBJ2-1; 7 positions agree with TRBD1. Germline V gene data show CDR1 as SGHRS and CDR2 as YFSETQ. With V trimmed by 0 bases and J by 6 bases, 6 bases remained unmatched. The CDR3 is 15 amino acids. The CDR3 spells CASSLVGGRVNEQFF. The CDR3 nucleotides are TGCGCCAGCAGCTTGGTAGGGGGCCGGGTCAATGAGCAGTTCTTC. Full variable domain (rest looked up from reference TRBV5-1 and TRBJ2-1): KAGVTQTPRYLIKTRGQQVTLSCSPISGHRSVSWYQQTPGQGLQFLFEYFSETQRNKGNFPGRFSGRQFSNSRSEMNVSTLELGDSALYLCASSLVGGRVNEQFFGPGTRLTVL.

The chain joins TRBV27 to TRBJ1-6, with D perhaps matching TRBD1 (5 bases). Germline loops: CDR1 MNHEY, CDR2 SMNVEV (reference sequence). This CDR3 contains 14 residues. Trimming cost V 2 bases and J 6 bases, with 8 bases left between them. CDR3 residues: CASSLMDTNSPLHF. CDR3 in DNA: TGTGCCAGCAGTTTAATGGACACTAATTCACCCCTCCACTTT.

This rearrangement joins TRBV11-2 to TRBJ1-2, with a tentative D call TRBD1 (5 bases). This CDR3 has 18 amino acids. Germline CDR1 reads SGHAT; CDR2 reads FQNNGV. V gave up 1 base and J gave up 6 bases, with 24 bases separating them. CDR3 protein: CASSLGARASGWLNGYTF. The CDR3 DNA sequence: TGTGCCAGCAGCTTAGGGGCCAGGGCTTCCGGTTGGCTAAATGGCTACACCTTC. The entire variable domain, with the rest obtained from reference TRBV11-2 and TRBJ1-2, is as follows: EAGVAQSPRYKIIEKRQSVAFWCNPISGHATLYWYQQILGQGPKLLIQFQNNGVVDDSQLPKDRFSAERLKGVDSTLKIQPAKLEDSAVYLCASSLGARASGWLNGYTFGSGTRLTVV.